This record looks at one TCR beta chain sequence and its context. V lost 4 bases and J lost 8, with 9 bases in between. Germline CDR1 reads SGHTA; CDR2 reads FQGNSA. The CDR3 is 12 residues long. 5'RACE primed at constant segments yielded TCR alpha and TCR beta cDNA libraries bearing sample barcodes and UMIs. TCRdb itself ran the 5' RACE reads through MiXCR, one entry per CDR3 protein. This table has approximately 490,000 distinct CDR3 sequences, just over 20% appearing once. This entry is derived from a study of T-cell memory formation after mild COVID-19. The specimen was PBMCs or a T cell subset sorted from them (not recorded which). The chain couples TRBV7-2 to TRBJ2-1; tentative D call: TRBD1 (5 bases). The clonotype was recovered from an adult woman who had mild COVID-19 (a few samples of this study predate the infection). Cell type and time point are not known. This CDR3 is CASSSWGYEQFF. The CDR3 DNA reads as TGTGCCAGCAGCTCCTGGGGCTATGAGCAGTTCTTC.